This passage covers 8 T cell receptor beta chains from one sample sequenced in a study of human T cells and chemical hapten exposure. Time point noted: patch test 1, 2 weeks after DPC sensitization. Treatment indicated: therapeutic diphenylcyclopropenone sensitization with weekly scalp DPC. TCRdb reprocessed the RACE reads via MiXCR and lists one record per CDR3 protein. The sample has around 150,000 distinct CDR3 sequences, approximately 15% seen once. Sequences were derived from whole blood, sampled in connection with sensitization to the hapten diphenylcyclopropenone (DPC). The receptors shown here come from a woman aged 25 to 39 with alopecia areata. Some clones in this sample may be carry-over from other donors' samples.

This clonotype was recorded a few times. DNA of the CDR3: TGCAGCGTTGATGGGGGGGCGGAGACCCAGTACTTC. This encodes CSVDGGAETQYF. The rearrangement uses TRBV29-1 and TRBJ2-5; D is perhaps TRBD2 (7 bases). Trimming shortened V by 3 bases and J by 5 bases, and 10 bases separated the two germline ends. This CDR3 contains 12 residues. The germline V gene encodes CDR1 SQVTM and CDR2 ANQGSEA.

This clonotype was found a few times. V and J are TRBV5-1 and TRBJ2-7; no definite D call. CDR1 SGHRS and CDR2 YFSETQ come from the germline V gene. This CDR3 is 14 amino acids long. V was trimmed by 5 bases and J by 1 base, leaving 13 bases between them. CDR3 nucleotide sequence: TGCGCCAGCAGGAGCGAGACGGTGTCCTACGAGCAGTACTTC. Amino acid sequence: CASRSETVSYEQYF.

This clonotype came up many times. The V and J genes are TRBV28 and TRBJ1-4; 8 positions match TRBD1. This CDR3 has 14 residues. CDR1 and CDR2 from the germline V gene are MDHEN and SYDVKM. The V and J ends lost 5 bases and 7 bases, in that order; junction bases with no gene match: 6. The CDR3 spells CASSITGGGEKLFF. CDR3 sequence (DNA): TGTGCCAGCAGTATCACAGGGGGTGGTGAAAAACTGTTTTTT.

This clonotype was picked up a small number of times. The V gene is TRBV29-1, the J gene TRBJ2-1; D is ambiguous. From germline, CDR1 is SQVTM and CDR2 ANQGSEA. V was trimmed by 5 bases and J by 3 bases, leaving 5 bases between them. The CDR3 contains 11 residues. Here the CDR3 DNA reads TGCAGCGTTAAAAGCTACAATGAGCAGTTCTTC. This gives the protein CSVKSYNEQFF.

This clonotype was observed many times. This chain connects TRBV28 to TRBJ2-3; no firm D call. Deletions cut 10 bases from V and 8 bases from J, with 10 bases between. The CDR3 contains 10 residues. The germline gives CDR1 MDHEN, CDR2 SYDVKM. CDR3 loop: CATLDGTQYF. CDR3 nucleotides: TGTGCCACTCTGGATGGTACGCAGTATTTT.

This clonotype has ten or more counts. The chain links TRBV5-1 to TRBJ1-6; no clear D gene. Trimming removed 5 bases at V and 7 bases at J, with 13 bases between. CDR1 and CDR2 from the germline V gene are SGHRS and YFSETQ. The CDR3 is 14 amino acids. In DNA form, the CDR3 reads TGCGCCAGCAGTCGTGCCCTGGAGAATTCACCCCTCCACTTT. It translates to CASSRALENSPLHF.

The CDR3 DNA reads TGTGCCAGCAGCTTAATCCCTTCTACTAGTGGCGATACGCAGTATTTT. As protein: CASSLIPSTSGDTQYF. V and J are TRBV7-3 and TRBJ2-3; possibly TRBD2 for D (5 bases). Trimming took off 1 base at V and 6 bases at J, with 17 bases between the two ends. The CDR3 totals 16 residues. Germline V gene lookup returns CDR1 SGHTA and CDR2 FQGTGA. The full variable domain, completed using reference TRBV7-3 and TRBJ2-3, is GAGVSQTPSNKVTEKGKYVELRCDPISGHTALYWYRQSLGQGPEFLIYFQGTGAADDSGLPNDRFFAVRPEGSVSTLKIQRTERGDSAVYLCASSLIPSTSGDTQYFGPGTRLTVL.

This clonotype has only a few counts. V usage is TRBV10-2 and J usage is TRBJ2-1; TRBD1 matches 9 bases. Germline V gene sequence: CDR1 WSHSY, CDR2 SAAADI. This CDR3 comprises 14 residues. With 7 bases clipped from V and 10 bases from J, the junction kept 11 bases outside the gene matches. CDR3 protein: CASTAQQGAREQFF. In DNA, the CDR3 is TGCGCCAGCACCGCACAACAGGGGGCCAGAGAGCAGTTCTTC.